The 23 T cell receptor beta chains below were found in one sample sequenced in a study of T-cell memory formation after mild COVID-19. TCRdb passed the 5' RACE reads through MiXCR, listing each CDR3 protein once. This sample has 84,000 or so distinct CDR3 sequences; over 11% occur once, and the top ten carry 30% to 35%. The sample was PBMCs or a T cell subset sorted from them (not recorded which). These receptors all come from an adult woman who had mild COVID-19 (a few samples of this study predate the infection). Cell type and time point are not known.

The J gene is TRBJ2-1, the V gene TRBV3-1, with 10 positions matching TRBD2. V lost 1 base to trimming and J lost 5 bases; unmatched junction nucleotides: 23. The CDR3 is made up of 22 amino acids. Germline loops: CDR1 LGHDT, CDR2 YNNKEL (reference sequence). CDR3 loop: CASSQVSEGLAGVYITHNEQFF. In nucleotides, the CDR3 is TGTGCCAGCAGCCAAGTCTCGGAGGGGCTAGCGGGAGTCTACATCACCCACAATGAGCAGTTCTTC.

The CDR3 DNA sequence: TGTGCCAGCAGCTGGGATCAGGGGAGGGAGACCCAGTACTTC. Translating it yields CASSWDQGRETQYF. The rearrangement links TRBV7-9 to TRBJ2-5; the D gene could be TRBD1 or TRBD2 (6 bases each). Germline V gives CDR1 SEHNR, CDR2 FQNEAQ (reference sequence). The CDR3 consists of 14 residues. V was clipped by 4 bases and J by 5 bases, with 14 bases between them. The variable domain in full, with the rest retrieved from reference TRBV7-9 and TRBJ2-5, is DTGVSQNPRHKITKRGQNVTFRCDPISEHNRLYWYRQTLGQGPEFLTYFQNEAQLEKSRLLSDRFSAERPKGSFSTLEIQRTEQGDSAMYLCASSWDQGRETQYFGPGTRLLVL.

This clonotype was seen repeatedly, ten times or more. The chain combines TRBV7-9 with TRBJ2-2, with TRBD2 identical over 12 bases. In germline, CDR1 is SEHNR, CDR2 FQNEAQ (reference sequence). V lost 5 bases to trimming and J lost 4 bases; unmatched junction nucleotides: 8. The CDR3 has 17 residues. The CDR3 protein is CASSGARLAGVTGELFF. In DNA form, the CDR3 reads TGTGCCAGCAGCGGAGCTCGACTAGCGGGAGTCACCGGGGAGCTGTTTTTT.

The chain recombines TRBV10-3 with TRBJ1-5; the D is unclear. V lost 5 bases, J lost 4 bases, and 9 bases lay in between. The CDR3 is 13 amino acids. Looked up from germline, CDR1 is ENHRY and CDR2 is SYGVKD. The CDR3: CAISPPYNQPQHF. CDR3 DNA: TGTGCCATCAGTCCCCCCTATAATCAGCCCCAGCATTTT.

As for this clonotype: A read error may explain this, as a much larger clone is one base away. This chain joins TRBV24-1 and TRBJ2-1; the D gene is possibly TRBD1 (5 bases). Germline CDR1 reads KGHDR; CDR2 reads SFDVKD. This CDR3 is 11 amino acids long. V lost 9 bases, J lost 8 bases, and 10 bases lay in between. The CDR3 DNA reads TGTGCCACCCGACAGTGCCATGAGCAGTTCTTC. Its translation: CATRQCHEQFF.

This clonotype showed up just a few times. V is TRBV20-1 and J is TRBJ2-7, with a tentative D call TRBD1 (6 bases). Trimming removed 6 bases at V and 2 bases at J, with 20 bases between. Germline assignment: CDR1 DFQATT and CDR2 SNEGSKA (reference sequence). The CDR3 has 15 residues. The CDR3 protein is CSAITGRRPAYEQYF. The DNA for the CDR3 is TGCAGTGCAATCACAGGGAGAAGACCAGCCTACGAGCAGTACTTC.

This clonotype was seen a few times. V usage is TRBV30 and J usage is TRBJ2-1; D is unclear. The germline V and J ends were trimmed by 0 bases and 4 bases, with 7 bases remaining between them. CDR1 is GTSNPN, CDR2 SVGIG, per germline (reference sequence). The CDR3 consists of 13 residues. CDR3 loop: CAWSVSGYNEQFF. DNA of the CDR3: TGTGCCTGGAGTGTGAGTGGGTACAATGAGCAGTTCTTC.

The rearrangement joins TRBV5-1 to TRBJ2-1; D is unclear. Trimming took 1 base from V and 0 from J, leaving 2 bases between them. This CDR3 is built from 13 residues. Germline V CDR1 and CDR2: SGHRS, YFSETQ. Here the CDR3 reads CASSLFSYNEQFF. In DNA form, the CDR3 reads TGCGCCAGCAGCTTGTTCTCCTACAATGAGCAGTTCTTC.

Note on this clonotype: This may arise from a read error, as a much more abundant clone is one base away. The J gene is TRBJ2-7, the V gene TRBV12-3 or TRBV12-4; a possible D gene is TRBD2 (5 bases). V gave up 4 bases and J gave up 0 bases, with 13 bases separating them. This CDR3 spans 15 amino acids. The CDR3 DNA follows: TGTGCCAGCAGTTCGGACTCTCGAATCTCCTACGAGCAGTACGTC. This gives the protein CASSSDSRISYEQYV.

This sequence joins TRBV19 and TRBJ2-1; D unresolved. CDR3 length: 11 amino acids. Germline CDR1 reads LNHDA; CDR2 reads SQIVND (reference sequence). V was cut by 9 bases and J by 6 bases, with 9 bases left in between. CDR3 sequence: CASTNSNEQFF. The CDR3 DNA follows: TGTGCCAGCACCAATAGCAATGAGCAGTTCTTC.

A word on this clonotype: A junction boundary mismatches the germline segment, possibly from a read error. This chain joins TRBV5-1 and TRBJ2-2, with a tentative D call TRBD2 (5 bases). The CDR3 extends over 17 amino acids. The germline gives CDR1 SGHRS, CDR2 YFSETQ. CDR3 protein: CASSLVRRTANTGELFF. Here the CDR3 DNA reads TGCGCCAGCAGCTTGGTTAGGAGGACGGCGAATACCGGGGAGCTGTTTTTT.

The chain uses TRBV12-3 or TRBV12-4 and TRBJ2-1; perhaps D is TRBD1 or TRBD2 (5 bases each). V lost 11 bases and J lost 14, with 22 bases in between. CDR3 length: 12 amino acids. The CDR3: CALNTGPPDKFF. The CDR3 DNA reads TGTGCCTTAAACACGGGGCCCCCCGACAAGTTCTTC.

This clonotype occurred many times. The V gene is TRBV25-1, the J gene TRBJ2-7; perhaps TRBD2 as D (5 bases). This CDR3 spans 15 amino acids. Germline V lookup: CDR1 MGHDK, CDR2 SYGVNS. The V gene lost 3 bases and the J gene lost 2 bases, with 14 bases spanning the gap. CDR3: CASSEGNGGPYEQYF. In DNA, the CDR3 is TGTGCCAGCAGTGAGGGGAACGGAGGCCCCTACGAGCAGTACTTC.

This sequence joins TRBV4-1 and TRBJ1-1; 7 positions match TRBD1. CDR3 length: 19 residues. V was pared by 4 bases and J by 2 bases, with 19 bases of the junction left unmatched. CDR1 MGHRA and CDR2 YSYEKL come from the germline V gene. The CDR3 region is CASSLLRPYKGGGNTEAFF. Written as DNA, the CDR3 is TGCGCCAGCAGCCTTCTGAGGCCATACAAGGGAGGGGGCAACACTGAAGCTTTCTTT.

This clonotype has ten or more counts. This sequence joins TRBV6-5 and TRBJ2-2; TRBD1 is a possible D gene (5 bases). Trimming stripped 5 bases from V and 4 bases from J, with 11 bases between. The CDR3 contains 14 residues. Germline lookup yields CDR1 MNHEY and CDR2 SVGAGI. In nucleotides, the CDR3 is TGTGCCAGCAGTGACAGTCGACGCACCGGGGAGCTGTTTTTT. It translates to CASSDSRRTGELFF.

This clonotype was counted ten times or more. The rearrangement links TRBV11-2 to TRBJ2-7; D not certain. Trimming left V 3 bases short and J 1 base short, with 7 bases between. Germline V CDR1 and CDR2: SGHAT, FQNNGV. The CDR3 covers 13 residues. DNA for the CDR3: TGTGCCAGCAGCTTGGGTACTTCCTACGAGCAGTACTTC. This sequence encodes CASSLGTSYEQYF.

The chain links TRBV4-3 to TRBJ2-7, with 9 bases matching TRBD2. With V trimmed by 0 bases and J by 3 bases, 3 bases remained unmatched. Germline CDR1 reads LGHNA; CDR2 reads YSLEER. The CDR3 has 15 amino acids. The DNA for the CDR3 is TGCGCCAGCAGCCAAGAAGCTAGCGGGAACTACGAGCAGTACTTC. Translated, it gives CASSQEASGNYEQYF.

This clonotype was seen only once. CDR3 nucleotide sequence: TGTGCCAGCAGCTTAGTACTAGCGGGAGACTACGAGCAGTACTTC. Amino acids: CASSLVLAGDYEQYF. This rearrangement joins TRBV7-2 to TRBJ2-7; 11 positions match TRBD2. Germline V gives CDR1 SGHTA, CDR2 FQGNSA. V dropped 1 base and J dropped 3; count of bases not matched to a gene: 2. This CDR3 contains 15 residues.

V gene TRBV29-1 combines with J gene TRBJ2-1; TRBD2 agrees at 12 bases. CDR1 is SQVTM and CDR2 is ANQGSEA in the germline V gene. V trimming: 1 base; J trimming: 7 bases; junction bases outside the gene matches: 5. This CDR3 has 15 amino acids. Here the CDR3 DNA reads TGCAGCGTTGAAGTCCCGACTAGCGGGAGAAATGAGCAGTTCTTC. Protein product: CSVEVPTSGRNEQFF.

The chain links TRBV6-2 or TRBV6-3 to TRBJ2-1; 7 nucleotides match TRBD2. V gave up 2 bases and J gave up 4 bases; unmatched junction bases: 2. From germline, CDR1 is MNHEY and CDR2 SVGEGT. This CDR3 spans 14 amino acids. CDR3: CASSYGGGYNEQFF. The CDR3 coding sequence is TGTGCCAGCAGTTACGGCGGGGGTTACAATGAGCAGTTCTTC.

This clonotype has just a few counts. CDR3 sequence (DNA): TGCGCCAGCAGCCAAGTCGTACAGGGGAATGGCTACACCTTC. Its protein product is CASSQVVQGNGYTF. The chain has TRBV4-1 and TRBJ1-2; TRBD1 matches 7 bases. Trimming at V came to 1 base and at J to 6 bases, leaving 5 bases not matched to a gene. The CDR3 totals 14 residues. CDR1 and CDR2 (germline): MGHRA, YSYEKL.

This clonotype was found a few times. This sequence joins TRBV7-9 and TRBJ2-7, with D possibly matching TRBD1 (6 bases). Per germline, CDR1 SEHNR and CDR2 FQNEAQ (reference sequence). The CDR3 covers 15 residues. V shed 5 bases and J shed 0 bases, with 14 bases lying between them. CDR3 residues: CASSPRTESSYEQYF. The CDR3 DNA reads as TGTGCCAGCAGCCCCCGGACAGAGAGCTCCTACGAGCAGTACTTC.

CDR3 protein: CASGLGLLVGAGETQYF. The DNA of the CDR3 is TGTGCTAGTGGTTTGGGTTTATTGGTGGGGGCCGGAGAGACCCAGTACTTC. The chain recombines TRBV12-5 with TRBJ2-5, with D possibly being TRBD1 (6 bases). The germline V and J ends were trimmed by 1 base and 4 bases, with 19 bases remaining between them. Germline loops: CDR1 LGHNT, CDR2 FRNRAP. The CDR3 runs to 17 residues. The full variable domain, its missing parts supplied by reference TRBV12-5 and TRBJ2-5, is DARVTQTPRHKVTEMGQEVTMRCQPILGHNTVFWYRQTMMQGLELLAYFRNRAPLDDSGMPKDRFSAEMPDATLATLKIQPSEPRDSAVYFCASGLGLLVGAGETQYFGPGTRLLVL.